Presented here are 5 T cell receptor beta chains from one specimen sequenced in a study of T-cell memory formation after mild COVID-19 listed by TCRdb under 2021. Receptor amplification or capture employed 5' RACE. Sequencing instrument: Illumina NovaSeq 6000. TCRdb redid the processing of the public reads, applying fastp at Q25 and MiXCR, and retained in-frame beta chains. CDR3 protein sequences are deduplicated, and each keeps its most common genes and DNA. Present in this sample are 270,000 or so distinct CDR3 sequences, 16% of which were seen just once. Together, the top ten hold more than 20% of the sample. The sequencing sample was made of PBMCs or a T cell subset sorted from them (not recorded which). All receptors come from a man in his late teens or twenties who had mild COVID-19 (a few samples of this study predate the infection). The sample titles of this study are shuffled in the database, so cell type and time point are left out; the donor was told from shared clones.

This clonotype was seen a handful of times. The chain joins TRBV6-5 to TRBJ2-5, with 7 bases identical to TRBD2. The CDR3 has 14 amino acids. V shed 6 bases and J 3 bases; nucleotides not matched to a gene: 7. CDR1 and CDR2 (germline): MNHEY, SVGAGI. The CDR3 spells CASSSLGREETQYF. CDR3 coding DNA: TGTGCCAGCAGCTCTTTGGGGAGGGAAGAGACCCAGTACTTC.

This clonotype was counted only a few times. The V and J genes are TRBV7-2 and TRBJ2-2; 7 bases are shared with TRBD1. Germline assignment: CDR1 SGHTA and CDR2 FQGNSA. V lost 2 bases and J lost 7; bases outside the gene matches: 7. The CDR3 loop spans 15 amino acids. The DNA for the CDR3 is TGTGCCAGCAGCTTAAGGGGGCCGGACGGCGGGGAGCTGTTTTTT. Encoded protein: CASSLRGPDGGELFF.

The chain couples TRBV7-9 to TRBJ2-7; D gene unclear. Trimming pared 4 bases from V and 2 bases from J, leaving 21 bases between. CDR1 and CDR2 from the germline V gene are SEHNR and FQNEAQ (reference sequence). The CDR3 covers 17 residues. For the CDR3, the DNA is TGTGCCAGCAGCTCCACCCAACGGACCGACCGCCCCTACGAGCAGTACTTC. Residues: CASSSTQRTDRPYEQYF.

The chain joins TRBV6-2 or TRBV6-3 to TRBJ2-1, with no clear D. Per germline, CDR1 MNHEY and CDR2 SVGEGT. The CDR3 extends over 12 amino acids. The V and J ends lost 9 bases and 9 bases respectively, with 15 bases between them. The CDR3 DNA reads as TGTGCCAGTTCCGCGGATCGGACTGAGCAGTTCTTC. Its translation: CASSADRTEQFF.

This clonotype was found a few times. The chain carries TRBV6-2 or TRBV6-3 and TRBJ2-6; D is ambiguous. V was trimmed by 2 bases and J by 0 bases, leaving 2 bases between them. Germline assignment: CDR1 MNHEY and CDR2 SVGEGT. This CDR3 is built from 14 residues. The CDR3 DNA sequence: TGTGCCAGCAGTTACCTCTCTGGGGCCAACGTCCTGACTTTC. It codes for CASSYLSGANVLTF.